This T cell receptor (beta chain) derives from a study of blood T cell repertoires in COVID-19. Study context: T cells, B-cell-depleted T cells, or PBMCs provided the cDNA or gDNA that served as material.

Germline V gene sequence: CDR1 MNHEY, CDR2 SMNVEV (reference sequence). CDR3 length: 15 amino acids. V was cut by 6 bases and J by 3 bases, with 15 bases left in between. Authors' analysis steps: Amplification of reference gene primers provided the estimated nucleated cell counts. Profiled with immunoSEQ multiplex PCR; TCRdb holds only in-frame clones, not every one. That table is the source of V, J and clone size, and D and trimming were worked out from the DNA. The table has about 260,000 clones, approximately 89% seen once. The sequencing input was peripheral blood. The sequence came from a man aged 40-49 years with active or convalescent COVID-19. The chain recombines TRBV27 with TRBJ1-5, with D possibly being TRBD1 (6 bases). In DNA, the CDR3 is TGTGCCAGCAGAAGTACAGGGCCCTTCAATCAGCCCCAGCATTTT. Translation: CASRSTGPFNQPQHF.